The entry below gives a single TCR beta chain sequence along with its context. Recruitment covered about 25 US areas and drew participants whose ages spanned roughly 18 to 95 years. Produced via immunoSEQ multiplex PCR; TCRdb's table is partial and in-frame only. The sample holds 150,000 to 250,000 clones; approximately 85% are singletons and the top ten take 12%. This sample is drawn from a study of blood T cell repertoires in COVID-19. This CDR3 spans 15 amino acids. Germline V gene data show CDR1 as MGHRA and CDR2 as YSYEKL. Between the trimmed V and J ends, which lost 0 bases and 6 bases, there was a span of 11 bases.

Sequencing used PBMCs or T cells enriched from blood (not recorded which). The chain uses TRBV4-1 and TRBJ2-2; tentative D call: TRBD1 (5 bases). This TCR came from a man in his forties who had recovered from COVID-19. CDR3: CASSQDGRDPGELFF. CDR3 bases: TGCGCCAGCAGCCAAGATGGCAGGGATCCCGGGGAGCTGTTTTTT.